Shown below are 19 T cell receptor beta chains from a single sample sequenced in a study of cytomegalovirus exposure and HLA in healthy donors. The PCR was carried out with 60 Vbeta primers and 13 Jbeta primers. Measured with immunoSEQ multiplex PCR; TCRdb has only the in-frame clones, and not every one. The sample comprises about 130,000 clones, 65% to 80% of which are singletons, and around 1.6% rests with the top ten. Material: PBMCs. The receptors were gathered from a human donor in good health.

The CDR3 protein is CASSYHRQGRDYGYTF. In DNA, the CDR3 is TGTGCCAGCAGTTACCATAGACAGGGACGAGACTATGGCTACACCTTC. The chain is built from TRBV6-5 and TRBJ1-2, with TRBD1 identical over 7 bases. The germline gives CDR1 MNHEY, CDR2 SVGAGI. V gave up 2 bases and J gave up 3 bases; unmatched junction bases: 9. This CDR3 spans 16 amino acids.

The count of this clone is one. The chain couples TRBV19 to TRBJ2-2; 7 nucleotides align to TRBD1. Germline V gene sequence: CDR1 LNHDA, CDR2 SQIVND (reference sequence). This CDR3 contains 17 residues. The J segment lost 1 base and the V segment lost 5 bases, leaving 10 bases of the junction unmatched. CDR3: CASSAYRGNLNTGELFF. CDR3 bases: TGTGCCAGTAGTGCCTACAGGGGTAACTTGAACACCGGGGAGCTGTTTTTT.

This clone came up once. This rearrangement joins TRBV5-6 to TRBJ2-7, with TRBD1 identical over 8 bases. CDR1 and CDR2 from the germline V gene are SGHDT and YYEEEE. This CDR3 is built from 14 residues. V lost 6 bases and J lost 2; bases outside the gene matches: 7. The CDR3 reads CASTSGTGPYEQYF. The CDR3 region has the DNA TGTGCCAGCACCTCCGGGACAGGACCCTACGAGCAGTACTTC.

The J gene is TRBJ2-7, the V gene TRBV27; D possibly corresponds to TRBD1 (6 bases). The CDR3 is 17 amino acids. The V gene's germline CDR1 is MNHEY and CDR2 SMNVEV (reference sequence). Trimming removed 6 bases at V and 1 base at J, with 22 bases between. Here the CDR3 reads CASSSPGFWGPSYEQYF. CDR3 DNA sequence: TGTGCCAGCAGCTCACCGGGTTTCTGGGGGCCGTCCTACGAGCAGTACTTC.

This chain links TRBV18 with TRBJ1-4, with D tentatively TRBD1 (6 bases). Trimming left V 2 bases short and J 3 bases short, with 13 bases between. Germline lookup yields CDR1 KGHSH and CDR2 LQKENI. CDR3 length: 16 amino acids. CDR3 DNA sequence: TGTGCCAGCTCACCAATCCCGGGACACCCTAATGAAAAACTGTTTTTT. Translated, it gives CASSPIPGHPNEKLFF.

The chain is built from TRBV19 and TRBJ2-2; D not certain. Trimming shortened V by 7 bases and J by 5 bases, and 11 bases separated the two germline ends. The CDR3 runs to 13 residues. Looked up from germline, CDR1 is LNHDA and CDR2 is SQIVND (reference sequence). CDR3 region: CASNFERTGELFF. CDR3 in DNA: TGTGCCAGTAATTTTGAGCGTACCGGGGAGCTGTTTTTT.

The gene calls are TRBV29-1 and TRBJ2-7; 7 positions match TRBD1. Unmatched junction bases numbered 9, after V lost 7 bases and J lost 0 bases. CDR1 is SQVTM and CDR2 is ANQGSEA in the germline V gene. The CDR3 has 14 amino acids. The CDR3 loop is CSATSGDSSYEQYF. For the CDR3, the DNA is TGCAGCGCCACCAGTGGGGACAGCTCCTACGAGCAGTACTTC.

This chain connects TRBV6-1 to TRBJ2-7, with 8 bases fitting TRBD2. This CDR3 is built from 18 residues. Unmatched junction bases numbered 11, after V lost 0 bases and J lost 1 base. In germline, CDR1 is MNHNS, CDR2 SASEGT. CDR3 region: CASSEAVFMTSESYEQYF. CDR3 nucleotides: TGTGCCAGCAGTGAAGCGGTTTTTATGACTAGCGAATCCTACGAGCAGTACTTC.

The rearrangement links TRBV6-5 to TRBJ1-2, with TRBD1 identical over 8 bases. The germline gives CDR1 MNHEY, CDR2 SVGAGI. J gave up 4 bases and V 5 bases, and 3 bases lay outside the gene matches. The CDR3 length is 13 residues. This chain's CDR3 is CASSADRGYGYTF. CDR3 bases: TGTGCCAGCAGTGCCGACAGGGGCTATGGCTACACCTTC.

The chain employs TRBV2 and TRBJ2-5, with D maybe TRBD1 (6 bases). Germline V gene lookup returns CDR1 SNHLY and CDR2 FYNNEI. V dropped 5 bases and J dropped 1 base, with 26 bases sitting between them. The CDR3 runs 19 residues. CDR3 in amino acids: CASSSWMLTFRDTQETQYF. Written as DNA, the CDR3 is TGTGCCAGCAGTTCCTGGATGCTCACCTTCCGGGACACCCAAGAGACCCAGTACTTC.

The chain carries TRBV28 and TRBJ1-1; tentatively, D is TRBD1 (6 bases). V was clipped by 2 bases and J by 3 bases, with 16 bases between them. CDR3 length: 16 amino acids. Germline assignment: CDR1 MDHEN and CDR2 SYDVKM. The CDR3 sequence is CASSLRGRGGDTEAFF. The DNA of the CDR3 is TGTGCCAGCAGTTTAAGGGGCAGGGGAGGGGACACTGAAGCTTTCTTT.

This chain connects TRBV4-1 to TRBJ2-7; D may be TRBD2 (5 bases). Germline V gene lookup returns CDR1 MGHRA and CDR2 YSYEKL. This CDR3 region has 17 residues. The V gene lost 2 bases and the J gene lost 4 bases, with 21 bases spanning the gap. The CDR3 sequence is CASSQPAEGTARYEQYF. CDR3 sequence (DNA): TGCGCCAGCAGCCAACCGGCCGAGGGAACCGCTAGGTACGAGCAGTACTTC.

The chain employs TRBV29-1 and TRBJ2-7; TRBD1 matches at 8 bases. Germline-derived CDR1 and CDR2 are SQVTM and ANQGSEA. Trimming took 7 bases from V and 5 from J; bases not matched to a gene: 4. There are 11 residues in the CDR3. The CDR3 loop is CSGTGGNEQYF. The CDR3 coding sequence is TGCAGCGGAACAGGGGGAAACGAGCAGTACTTC.

J is TRBJ2-7 and V is TRBV7-6, with 11 bases matching TRBD1. Germline lookup yields CDR1 SGHVS and CDR2 FNYEAQ. The CDR3 has 15 amino acids. Unmatched junction bases numbered 6, after V lost 5 bases and J lost 3 bases. The CDR3 DNA is TGTGCCAGCAGCATAGGACAGGGGGCCAGCTACGAGCAGTACTTC. It translates to CASSIGQGASYEQYF. Drawing the rest from reference TRBV7-6 and TRBJ2-7, the complete variable domain is GAGVSQSPRYKVTKRGQDVALRCDPISGHVSLYWYRQALGQGPEFLTYFNYEAQQDKSGLPNDRFSAERPEGSISTLTIQRTEQRDSAMYRCASSIGQGASYEQYFGPGTRLTVT.

This clone was counted a few times. This rearrangement joins TRBV11-1 to TRBJ1-5; D may be TRBD1 (6 bases). Trimming stripped 5 bases from V and 4 bases from J, with 9 bases between. The CDR3 runs 13 residues. CDR1 and CDR2 (germline): SGHAT, FQDESV (reference sequence). CDR3 protein: CASSAGTNQPQHF. For the CDR3, the DNA is TGTGCCAGCAGCGCCGGGACAAATCAGCCCCAGCATTTT.

V and J are TRBV25-1 and TRBJ2-3, with a weak D call TRBD1 (6 bases). Trimming removed 7 bases from V and 8 bases from J, with 16 bases in between. The CDR3 is made up of 13 amino acids. Per the germline V gene, CDR1 is MGHDK and CDR2 is SYGVNS. The CDR3 DNA follows: TGTGCCAGCACCAAAACAGGGACGAGTACGCAGTATTTT. This codes for CASTKTGTSTQYF.

The J gene is TRBJ2-3, the V gene TRBV11-3, with 7 positions matching TRBD2. The CDR3 is 16 amino acids. V shed 1 base and J 2 bases; nucleotides not matched to a gene: 6. Germline V lookup: CDR1 SGHNT, CDR2 YENEEA. The CDR3 DNA is TGTGCCAGCAGCTTAGGGCCAGCGGGGTCCACAGATACGCAGTATTTT. This codes for CASSLGPAGSTDTQYF.

This rearrangement joins TRBV27 to TRBJ2-7; 7 bases agree with TRBD2. The germline V gene encodes CDR1 MNHEY and CDR2 SMNVEV (reference sequence). V was clipped by 4 bases and J by 5 bases; unmatched bases: 11. The CDR3 sequence is 15 residues long. CDR3 in amino acids: CASSSVAGEYHEQYF. For the CDR3, the DNA is TGTGCCAGCAGTTCAGTCGCGGGAGAGTATCACGAGCAGTACTTC.

V gene TRBV10-3 combines with J gene TRBJ2-7, with a tentative D call TRBD1 (5 bases). V lost 6 bases and J lost 2, with 11 bases in between. The CDR3 totals 13 residues. CDR1 and CDR2 (germline): ENHRY, SYGVKD. The CDR3 nucleotides read TGTGCCATCAGGCAGACAGCCCCCTACGAGCAGTACTTC. It codes for CAIRQTAPYEQYF.